These 25 T cell receptor beta chains share one sample of origin, sequenced in a study of control samples from healthy donors and cancer patients. The data were produced by immunoSEQ multiplex PCR, yet TCRdb's version contains in-frame clones alone and is incomplete. In the table there are about 110,000 clones, just under 85% of which are singletons. Sample: blood. These receptors originate from a man aged 18 to 35 in good health.

The chain joins TRBV13 to TRBJ1-4; 9 bases fit TRBD1. V trimming: 3 bases; J trimming: 6 bases; junction bases outside the gene matches: 5. The CDR3 extends over 15 amino acids. Germline V gene sequence: CDR1 PRHDT, CDR2 FYEKMQ (reference sequence). The CDR3 reads CASSLNRGRDEKLFF. The CDR3 nucleotides read TGTGCCAGCAGCTTGAACAGGGGGCGCGATGAAAAACTGTTTTTT.

The J gene is TRBJ2-3, the V gene TRBV3-1 (or the pseudogene TRBV3-2), with 7 bases aligning to TRBD2. This CDR3 is built from 15 residues. V was pared by 1 base and J by 6 bases, with 7 bases of the junction left unmatched. Germline V CDR1 and CDR2: LGHDT, YNNKEL (reference sequence). The CDR3 bases are TGTGCCAGCAGCCAAGGGACTAGTCGGCAGGATACGCAGTATTTT. This codes for CASSQGTSRQDTQYF.

As DNA, the CDR3 is TGTGCCAGCAGTCCGACGGGACAGATCTATGGCTACACCTTC. Its protein is CASSPTGQIYGYTF. The chain employs TRBV27 and TRBJ1-2; 7 bases are a match to TRBD1. Trimming at V came to 5 bases and at J to 4 bases, leaving 7 bases not matched to a gene. Germline V CDR1 and CDR2: MNHEY, SMNVEV (reference sequence). This CDR3 has 14 residues.

The chain has TRBV20-1 and TRBJ2-4; no definite D call. Trimming cost V 3 bases and J 1 base, with 13 bases left between them. From germline, CDR1 is DFQATT and CDR2 SNEGSKA (reference sequence). The CDR3 covers 15 residues. For the CDR3, the DNA is TGCAGTGCTAGTGACCCGCTTGCGGCCAAAAACATTCAGTACTTC. Translated, it gives CSASDPLAAKNIQYF.

The chain is built from TRBV7-2 and TRBJ2-5; 9 nucleotides match TRBD2. The V segment lost 5 bases and the J segment 1 base; nucleotides outside the gene matches: 5. CDR1 and CDR2 (germline): SGHTA, FQGNSA. The CDR3 is made up of 15 amino acids. CDR3 in amino acids: CASSPAGLAQETQYF. The CDR3 DNA reads as TGTGCCAGCAGCCCTGCGGGACTAGCCCAAGAGACCCAGTACTTC. Looking up the rest from reference TRBV7-2 and TRBJ2-5 gives the full variable domain: GAGVSQSPSNKVTEKGKDVELRCDPISGHTALYWYRQSLGQGLEFLIYFQGNSAPDKSGLPSDRFSAERTGGSVSTLTIQRTQQEDSAVYLCASSPAGLAQETQYFGPGTRLLVL.

This chain joins TRBV24-1 and TRBJ1-2; no definite D call. The CDR3 spans 12 residues. V dropped 6 bases and J dropped 2 bases, with 6 bases sitting between them. The V gene's germline CDR1 is KGHDR and CDR2 SFDVKD. The CDR3 loop reads CATSRPNYGYTF. CDR3 nucleotide sequence: TGTGCCACCAGTCGGCCGAACTATGGCTACACCTTC.

This clone was seen once. The V call is TRBV6-4, the J call TRBJ1-1, with D perhaps matching TRBD1 (5 bases). The germline V gene has CDR1 MRHNA and CDR2 SNTAGT. The CDR3 extends over 13 amino acids. Trimming shortened V by 6 bases and J by 4 bases, and 12 bases separated the two germline ends. CDR3 bases: TGTGCCAGCAGGGGGGATCGTGGCACTGAAGCTTTCTTT. It encodes CASRGDRGTEAFF.

The chain recombines TRBV6-2 or TRBV6-3 with TRBJ2-1; D ambiguous. The CDR3 spans 14 residues. Trimming removed 0 bases from V and 4 bases from J, with 7 bases in between. The germline V gene encodes CDR1 MNHEY and CDR2 SVGEGT. The DNA of the CDR3 is TGTGCCAGCAGTTACTCAGGGAAATACAATGAGCAGTTCTTC. This translates into CASSYSGKYNEQFF.

V and J are TRBV25-1 and TRBJ1-5, with TRBD1 matching 8 bases. The V gene end was trimmed by 6 bases and the J gene end by 4 bases; junction bases not matched to a gene: 5. Looked up from germline, CDR1 is MGHDK and CDR2 is SYGVNS. The CDR3 loop spans 14 amino acids. In DNA, the CDR3 is TGTGCCAGCAGCCCCGGGACAGGAAATCAGCCCCAGCATTTT. Amino acid sequence: CASSPGTGNQPQHF.

Notes on this clone: Other DNA sequences of this sample code for an identical CDR3. The rearrangement joins TRBV29-1 to TRBJ1-2; 11 bases map to TRBD1. J was trimmed by 5 bases and V by 7 bases; bases with no gene match: 6. The germline V gene encodes CDR1 SQVTM and CDR2 ANQGSEA. This CDR3 spans 13 amino acids. The CDR3 sequence: CSAGQGAGYGYTF. The DNA for the CDR3 is TGCAGCGCCGGACAGGGGGCGGGATATGGCTACACCTTC.

The rearrangement uses TRBV6-5 and TRBJ2-7; unclear D gene. CDR1 MNHEY and CDR2 SVGAGI come from the germline V gene. The ends were cut back, 7 bases at V and 0 bases at J, with 4 bases in the middle. This CDR3 contains 11 residues. The CDR3 bases are TGTGCCAGCATAAACTCCTACGAGCAGTACTTC. It encodes CASINSYEQYF.

CDR3 nucleotide sequence: TGCGCCAGCAGCCAAGCCCCCGGGACAGGGGGCGAGGTAAACACTGAAGCTTTCTTT. Protein product: CASSQAPGTGGEVNTEAFF. The chain uses TRBV4-1 and TRBJ1-1; 12 bases fit TRBD1. CDR3 length: 19 residues. Germline V lookup: CDR1 MGHRA, CDR2 YSYEKL. V shed 1 base and J 2 bases; nucleotides not matched to a gene: 11.

The rearrangement uses TRBV19 and TRBJ2-2; 10 bases fit TRBD2. J lost 6 bases, V lost 10 bases, and 20 bases had no gene match. Germline V gene sequence: CDR1 LNHDA, CDR2 SQIVND (reference sequence). There are 18 residues in the CDR3. CDR3 nucleotides: TGTGCCACCCGTCCTTGGGCGGGACTAGCGCTCTCTTCCGGGGAGCTGTTTTTT. As protein: CATRPWAGLALSSGELFF.

V usage is TRBV6-6 and J usage is TRBJ1-3; 10 bases align to TRBD1. CDR1 is MNHNY, CDR2 SVGAGI, per germline (reference sequence). The V segment lost 5 bases and the J segment 1 base; nucleotides outside the gene matches: 11. There are 18 residues in the CDR3. The CDR3 loop is CASSRTGGLWNSGNTIYF. The CDR3 DNA reads TGTGCCAGCAGTCGGACAGGGGGGCTGTGGAATTCTGGAAACACCATATATTTT.

The chain is built from TRBV10-3 and TRBJ2-7; TRBD1 might be the D (6 bases). CDR1 and CDR2 from the germline V gene are ENHRY and SYGVKD. The V and J ends lost 6 bases and 2 bases respectively, with 17 bases between them. There are 15 residues in the CDR3. CDR3 sequence: CAIRHADSNPYEQYF. The CDR3 nucleotides read TGTGCCATCAGGCATGCGGACAGTAACCCCTACGAGCAGTACTTC.

This chain connects TRBV3-1 (or the pseudogene TRBV3-2) to TRBJ1-2, with a tentative D call TRBD1 (5 bases). The V gene's germline CDR1 is LGHDT and CDR2 YNNKEL (reference sequence). V was pared by 4 bases and J by 3 bases, with 12 bases between. This CDR3 region has 14 residues. CDR3 sequence (DNA): TGTGCCAGCAGCCCCCTGGGGGGGGACTATGGCTACACCTTC. Translation gives CASSPLGGDYGYTF.

In its sample, this clone was seen once. This chain connects TRBV18 to TRBJ2-5; D call uncertain. Germline V CDR1 and CDR2: KGHSH, LQKENI. With 2 bases removed from V and 3 bases from J, the gap between germline ends came to 7 bases. The CDR3 totals 13 residues. As DNA, the CDR3 is TGTGCCAGCTCACCAGGGATCGAAGAGACCCAGTACTTC. Its translation is CASSPGIEETQYF.

The chain has TRBV28 and TRBJ2-2, with a possible D match to TRBD1 (5 bases). Trimming took 2 bases from V and 0 from J, leaving 7 bases between them. The CDR3 length is 15 residues. CDR1 and CDR2 (germline): MDHEN, SYDVKM. As DNA, the CDR3 is TGTGCCAGCAGTTTAGACAGATCGAACACCGGGGAGCTGTTTTTT. It is translated as CASSLDRSNTGELFF.

The V and J genes are TRBV10-3 and TRBJ1-1; a weak D match, TRBD1 (6 bases). With 6 bases removed from V and 0 bases from J, the gap between germline ends came to 8 bases. In germline, CDR1 is ENHRY, CDR2 SYGVKD. This CDR3 region has 13 residues. The CDR3 spells CAISGGMNTEAFF. The CDR3 bases are TGTGCCATCAGCGGGGGCATGAACACTGAAGCTTTCTTT.

The V and J genes are TRBV24-1 and TRBJ2-2; tentative D call: TRBD1 (7 bases). The V and J ends lost 0 bases and 4 bases respectively, with 14 bases between them. Germline V gene lookup returns CDR1 KGHDR and CDR2 SFDVKD. The length of the CDR3 is 17 residues. The CDR3 protein is CATSDLRQGGSTGELFF. In DNA form, the CDR3 reads TGTGCCACCAGTGATTTGCGACAGGGAGGTAGCACCGGGGAGCTGTTTTTT.

This clone has ten or more counts. This rearrangement joins TRBV10-2 to TRBJ2-1; TRBD2 matches at 14 bases. The CDR3 is 20 residues long. J was trimmed by 0 bases and V by 4 bases; bases with no gene match: 11. From germline, CDR1 is WSHSY and CDR2 SAAADI. The chain's CDR3 is CASSVGTSGGRISSYNEQFF. CDR3 coding DNA: TGCGCCAGCAGTGTAGGGACTAGCGGGGGCCGGATAAGCTCCTACAATGAGCAGTTCTTC.

The chain is built from TRBV4-1 and TRBJ1-2; TRBD1 matches at 8 bases. Looked up from germline, CDR1 is MGHRA and CDR2 is YSYEKL. Germline trimming cut 2 bases from V and 3 bases from J; bases unmatched to any gene: 5. The CDR3 contains 15 residues. In DNA form, the CDR3 reads TGCGCCAGCAGCCAACGGACAGGGTCGGACTATGGCTACACCTTC. It specifies CASSQRTGSDYGYTF.

The CDR3 here is CASSFGSTNEQFF. As DNA, the CDR3 is TGTGCCAGCAGTTTTGGGAGTACCAATGAGCAGTTCTTC. The V gene is TRBV12-3 or TRBV12-4, the J gene TRBJ2-1; possible D gene TRBD2, 5 bases. The CDR3 totals 13 residues. Trimming took 3 bases from V and 6 from J, leaving 9 bases between them.

The chain links TRBV12-2 to TRBJ1-1. TRBV12-2 is termed a pseudogene. The CDR3 has 17 residues. The CDR3 loop reads CASRLGNGLTSNTEAFF. For the CDR3, the DNA is TGTGCAAGTCGCTTAGGCAACGGACTAACGAGTAACACTGAAGCTTTCTTT.

This clone was seen only a few times. This rearrangement joins TRBV27 to TRBJ1-2; 9 bases are a match to TRBD1. The length of the CDR3 is 16 residues. V lost 6 bases, J lost 4 bases, and 12 bases stayed unmatched. Germline V gene sequence: CDR1 MNHEY, CDR2 SMNVEV (reference sequence). The CDR3 loop reads CASSPSLTGGIYGYTF. The CDR3 DNA reads TGTGCCAGCAGCCCTAGCCTGACAGGGGGAATCTATGGCTACACCTTC.